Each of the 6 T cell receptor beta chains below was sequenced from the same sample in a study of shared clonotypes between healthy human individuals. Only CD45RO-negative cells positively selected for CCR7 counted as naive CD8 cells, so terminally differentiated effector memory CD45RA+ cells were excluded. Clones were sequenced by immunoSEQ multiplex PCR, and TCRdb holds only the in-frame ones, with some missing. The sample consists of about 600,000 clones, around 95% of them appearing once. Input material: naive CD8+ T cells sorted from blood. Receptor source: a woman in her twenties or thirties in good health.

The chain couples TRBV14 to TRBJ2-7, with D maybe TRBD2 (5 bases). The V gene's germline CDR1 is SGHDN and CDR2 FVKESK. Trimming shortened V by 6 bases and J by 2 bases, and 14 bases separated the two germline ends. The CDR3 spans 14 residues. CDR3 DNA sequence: TGTGCCAGCAGTGACTCGTACGGGGCCTACGAGCAGTACTTC. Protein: CASSDSYGAYEQYF.

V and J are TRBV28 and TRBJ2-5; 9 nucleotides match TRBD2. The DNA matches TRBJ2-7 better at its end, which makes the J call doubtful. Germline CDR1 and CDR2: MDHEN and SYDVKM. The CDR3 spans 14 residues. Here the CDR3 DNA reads TGTGCCAGCAGTTTACCGAGCGGGAGGTACGAGCAGTACTTC. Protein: CASSLPSGRYEQYF.

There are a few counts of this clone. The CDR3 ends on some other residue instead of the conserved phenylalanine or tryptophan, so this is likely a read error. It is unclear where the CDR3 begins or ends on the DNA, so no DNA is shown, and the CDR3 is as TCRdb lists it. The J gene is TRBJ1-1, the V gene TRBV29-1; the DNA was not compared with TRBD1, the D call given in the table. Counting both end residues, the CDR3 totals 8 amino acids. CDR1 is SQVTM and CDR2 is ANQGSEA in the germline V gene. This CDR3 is CSVDGRQV.

The chain's CDR3 is CASSGSGRAYEQYF. In nucleotides, the CDR3 is TGTGCCAGCAGCGGTAGTGGGAGGGCCTACGAGCAGTACTTC. V is TRBV9 and J is TRBJ2-7; 7 bases are shared with TRBD2. There are 14 residues in the CDR3. The trim removed 3 bases at V and 2 bases at J, leaving 5 bases unmatched. The germline gives CDR1 SGDLS, CDR2 YYNGEE.

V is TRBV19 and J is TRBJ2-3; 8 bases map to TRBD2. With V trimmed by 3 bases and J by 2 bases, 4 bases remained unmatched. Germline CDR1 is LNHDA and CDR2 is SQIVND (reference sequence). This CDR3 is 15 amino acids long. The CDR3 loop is CASSIPLAATDTQYF. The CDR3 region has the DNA TGTGCCAGTAGTATCCCACTAGCGGCCACAGATACGCAGTATTTT.

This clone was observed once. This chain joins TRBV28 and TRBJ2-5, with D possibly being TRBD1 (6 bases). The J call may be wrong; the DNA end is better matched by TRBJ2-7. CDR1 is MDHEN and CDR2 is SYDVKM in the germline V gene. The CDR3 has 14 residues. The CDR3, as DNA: TGTGCCAGCAGTATCAGGGGCCTCTCCTACGAGCAGTACTTC. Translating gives CASSIRGLSYEQYF.